This TCR beta chain comes out of a study of graft-versus-host responses after intestinal transplantation. Turning to the study itself: Multivisceral, liver-intestinal, or isolated intestinal transplants were given to recipients. Points from the study as a whole: The recipient marrow held GvH clones, and some of them showed up first in ileum or blood. Subjects displaying graft-donor T cell macrochimerism possessed elevated graft-versus-host to host-versus-graft clonal ratios inside allografts.

To note about this clone: Antigen: not known.

The repertoire was sequenced with immunoSEQ multiplex PCR; TCRdb's copy has only in-frame clones and lacks some. The table includes some 120,000 clones, more than 80% detected once. The sequencing here drew on unstimulated CD4+ T cells sorted from spleen or lymph node cells, taken before intestinal transplant. The receptor was isolated from a human donor who received an intestinal transplant.

The CDR3 DNA is TGCGCCAGCAGCTCGAACGAGGGTGGGAGCACTGAAGCTTTCTTT. Amino acid sequence: CASSSNEGGSTEAFF. This chain uses TRBV5-1 with TRBJ1-1; D is ambiguous. V lost 3 bases and J lost 4, with 16 bases in between. The CDR3 consists of 15 residues. Germline values: CDR1 SGHRS, CDR2 YFSETQ.